The 9 T cell receptor beta chains presented below share a single source sample, sequenced in a study of blood T cell repertoires in COVID-19. Libraries were prepared by immunoSEQ multiplex PCR; TCRdb keeps only in-frame clonotypes and omits some of them. Among about 54,000 clones listed, less than 85% were seen once. The specimen sequenced was peripheral blood. The receptor source for this set is a human donor in a cohort sampled during active COVID-19.

The chain recombines TRBV19 with TRBJ2-1; TRBD2 matches at 10 bases. This CDR3 region has 16 residues. The germline V gene encodes CDR1 LNHDA and CDR2 SQIVND (reference sequence). The V segment lost 2 bases and the J segment 5 bases; nucleotides outside the gene matches: 6. This CDR3 reads CASSIFTSGVNNEQFF. DNA of the CDR3: TGTGCCAGTAGTATATTCACTAGCGGGGTTAACAATGAGCAGTTCTTC.

The chain is built from TRBV11-2 and TRBJ2-1; 8 nucleotides match TRBD2. Germline CDR1 is SGHAT and CDR2 is FQNNGV. The CDR3 is 14 amino acids. V was clipped by 5 bases and J by 8 bases; unmatched bases: 8. DNA of the CDR3: TGTGCCAGCAGCCCGGGGGGGCAGTACCATGAGCAGTTCTTC. Amino acid sequence: CASSPGGQYHEQFF.

The rearrangement joins TRBV6-2 or TRBV6-3 to TRBJ2-1; TRBD2 agrees at 9 bases. Germline lookup yields CDR1 MNHEY and CDR2 SVGEGT. Losses at the gene ends were 2 bases for V and 7 bases for J; bases not matched to a gene: 9. CDR3 size: 16 residues. The CDR3 DNA reads as TGTGCCAGCAGTTACCGTCGGCGCGGGGGGGCGAATGAGCAGTTCTTC. Translation: CASSYRRRGGANEQFF.

As DNA, the CDR3 is TGTGCCAGCAGTACCAGGGTGAACACTGAAGCTTTCTTT. Translation: CASSTRVNTEAFF. The chain recombines TRBV6-5 with TRBJ1-1; tentative D call: TRBD1 (5 bases). The V gene lost 5 bases and the J gene lost 0 bases, with 7 bases spanning the gap. The V gene's germline CDR1 is MNHEY and CDR2 SVGAGI. The CDR3 spans 13 residues.

This chain connects TRBV5-1 to TRBJ1-5; 7 bases are a match to TRBD1. V gave up 0 bases and J gave up 3 bases; unmatched junction bases: 6. Germline CDR1 SGHRS, CDR2 YFSETQ. The CDR3 is 16 amino acids. The chain's CDR3 is CASSLGDSRNNQPQHF. For the CDR3, the DNA is TGCGCCAGCAGCTTGGGGGACAGCCGCAACAATCAGCCCCAGCATTTT.

The gene calls are TRBV28 and TRBJ1-5; perhaps TRBD1 as D (5 bases). Germline V gene lookup returns CDR1 MDHEN and CDR2 SYDVKM. The CDR3 totals 16 residues. The V and J ends lost 5 bases and 2 bases respectively, with 16 bases between them. DNA of the CDR3: TGTGCCAGCAGTCCCCGTCCACAGGTGGGCAATCAGCCCCAGCATTTT. It encodes CASSPRPQVGNQPQHF.

The rearrangement links TRBV6-1 to TRBJ1-2, with 10 bases that match TRBD1. V lost 2 bases to trimming and J lost 1 base; unmatched junction nucleotides: 7. The CDR3 runs to 17 residues. Germline V gene lookup returns CDR1 MNHNS and CDR2 SASEGT. The DNA of the CDR3 is TGTGCCAGCAGTGAACGGGGGACAGGGGCCTTTAACTATGGCTACACCTTC. Residues: CASSERGTGAFNYGYTF.

CDR3 nucleotide sequence: TGTGCCAGCAGCCCCGGACTAGCGGACACAGATACGCAGTATTTT. Protein: CASSPGLADTDTQYF. The chain carries TRBV7-7 and TRBJ2-3; 10 positions agree with TRBD2. This CDR3 contains 15 residues. V shed 5 bases, J shed 2 bases, and the junction held 4 bases outside the gene matches. Germline-derived CDR1 and CDR2 are SSHAT and FNYEAQ (reference sequence).

This clone was observed a few times. The CDR3: CASSRGLGYEKLFF. In DNA, the CDR3 is TGTGCCAGCAGCCGAGGCCTCGGGTATGAAAAACTGTTTTTT. This chain uses TRBV2 with TRBJ1-4; D is unresolved. Germline V gives CDR1 SNHLY, CDR2 FYNNEI. The CDR3 totals 14 residues. V gave up 6 bases and J gave up 6 bases, with 14 bases separating them.